This T cell receptor beta chain was identified in a study of OX40 agonist ivuxolimab in advanced cancers. Study overall: Those treated in dose escalation had hepatocellular carcinoma, melanoma, renal cell cancer or head and neck cancer. Aged about 23 to 80 with a mean of roughly 63 years, they were more than 80% male.

Study-level points and caveats: At 0.1 to 3.0 mg/kg and by week 6, CD4+ and CD8+ T cells in the blood had expanded clonally.

To note about this clone: What it binds is not known.

Libraries were prepared by immunoSEQ multiplex PCR; TCRdb keeps only in-frame clonotypes and omits some of them. Of 85,000 to 100,000 clones in the sample, around 85% were seen once. On cycle 4 day 1 and cycle 7 day 1, as well as at baseline, blood was sampled. The V and J ends lost 5 bases and 7 bases respectively, with 21 bases between them. This CDR3 is 16 amino acids long. Germline CDR1 reads SGHRS; CDR2 reads YFSETQ. The TCR comes from an adult with an advanced solid tumor such as melanoma, head and neck, liver or kidney cancer. The material was CD4+ or CD8+ T cells sorted from blood, obtained in a trial of the OX40 agonist ivuxolimab. The chain has TRBV5-1 and TRBJ2-2; perhaps TRBD2 as D (6 bases). CDR3 sequence reads: CASSSRVGRLDGELFF. The CDR3 DNA reads TGCGCCAGCAGTTCCCGTGTCGGGAGATTAGACGGGGAGCTGTTTTTT.